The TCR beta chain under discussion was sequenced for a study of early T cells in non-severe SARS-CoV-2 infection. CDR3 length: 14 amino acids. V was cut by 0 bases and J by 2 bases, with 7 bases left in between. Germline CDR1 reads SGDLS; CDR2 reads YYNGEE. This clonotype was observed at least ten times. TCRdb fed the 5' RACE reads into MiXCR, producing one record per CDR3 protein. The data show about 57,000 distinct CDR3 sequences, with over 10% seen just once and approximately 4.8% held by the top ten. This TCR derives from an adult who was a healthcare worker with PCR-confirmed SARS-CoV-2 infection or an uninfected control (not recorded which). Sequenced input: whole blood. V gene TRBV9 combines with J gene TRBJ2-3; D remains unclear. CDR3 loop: CASSVGSTTDTQYF. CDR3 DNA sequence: TGTGCCAGCAGCGTAGGCTCGACCACAGATACGCAGTATTTT. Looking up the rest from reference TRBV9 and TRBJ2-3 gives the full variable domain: DSGVTQTPKHLITATGQRVTLRCSPRSGDLSVYWYQQSLDQGLQFLIQYYNGEERAKGNILERFSAQQFPDLHSELNLSSLELGDSALYFCASSVGSTTDTQYFGPGTRLTVL.